The rows below give T cell receptor beta chains drawn from one sample of a study of cytomegalovirus exposure and HLA in healthy donors. TCRdb's table, derived via immunoSEQ multiplex PCR, lists solely in-frame clones and lacks some. The profile covers 60,000 or so clones, with 75% appearing a single time and roughly 25% taken by the ten largest. The sequencing input was PBMCs. These receptors were collected from a woman aged 35 to 49 in good health and CMV-seropositive. The CDR3 runs from the conserved cysteine through the conserved F or W. A D gene is named only where the DNA matches it firmly. The size field is filled for only some rows; it gives once, few, many or a size class.

clone_size	d_call	v_call	j_call	cdr3_aa	cdr3_nt
-	TRBD1	TRBV18	TRBJ2-3	CASSQGTGGGDTQYF	TGTGCCAGCTCACAAGGGACAGGTGGGGGAGATACGCAGTATTTT
-	-	TRBV10-3	TRBJ1-5	CAIRDTGRNQPQHF	TGTGCCATCAGGGATACAGGGCGCAATCAGCCCCAGCATTTT
-	-	TRBV9	TRBJ1-3	CASSAQIGNSGNTIYF	TGTGCCAGCAGCGCTCAGATCGGGAACTCTGGAAACACCATATATTTT
-	TRBD1	TRBV2	TRBJ2-5	CASTARDSWEETQYF	TGTGCCAGCACTGCAAGGGACAGCTGGGAGGAGACCCAGTACTTC
few	-	TRBV7-9	TRBJ1-1	CASSVSNTEAFF	TGTGCCAGCAGCGTAAGCAACACTGAAGCTTTCTTT
few	TRBD1	TRBV4-1	TRBJ1-1	CAGGDRVGTEAFF	TGCGCCGGGGGTGACAGGGTGGGGACTGAAGCTTTCTTT
few	-	TRBV9	TRBJ2-3	CASSVRGSAADTQYF	TGTGCCAGCAGCGTTCGGGGGTCTGCAGCAGATACGCAGTATTTT
-	-	TRBV28	TRBJ1-2	CASKQVDYGYTF	TGTGCCAGCAAACAGGTTGACTATGGCTACACCTTC
-	-	TRBV6-5	TRBJ2-7	CAGAQAYEQYF	TGTGCCGGAGCACAGGCATACGAGCAGTACTTC
-	-	TRBV2	TRBJ2-7	CASSRQSYEQYF	TGTGCCAGCAGCCGACAGTCCTACGAGCAGTACTTC
few	TRBD1	TRBV6-1	TRBJ2-1	CASSGIWTGSYNEQFF	TGTGCCAGCAGTGGAATTTGGACAGGGTCCTACAATGAGCAGTTCTTC
-	TRBD1	TRBV7-2	TRBJ2-6	CASSPRQGAVGANVLTF	TGTGCCAGCAGCCCCAGACAGGGGGCGGTGGGGGCCAACGTCCTGACTTTC
-	TRBD1	TRBV7-9	TRBJ2-5	CSSSLGQAPGETQYF	TGTTCCAGCAGCTTAGGACAGGCCCCGGGGGAGACCCAGTACTTC
once	TRBD1	TRBV4-1	TRBJ2-7	CASSQPGQGAYEQYF	TGCGCCAGCAGCCAGCCGGGACAGGGGGCATACGAGCAGTACTTC
once	TRBD2	TRBV7-2	TRBJ2-2	CASIPGAEGLVGLTGELFF	TGTGCCAGCATACCTGGGGCAGAGGGACTAGTAGGACTCACCGGGGAGCTGTTTTTT
-	-	TRBV5-1	TRBJ2-3	CASRLEAQPTDTQYF	TGCGCCAGCAGGCTGGAGGCGCAACCCACAGATACGCAGTATTTT
-	TRBD1	TRBV15	TRBJ2-7	CATSSSLGTGTYEQYF	TGTGCCACCAGCTCTAGCCTCGGGACAGGGACCTACGAGCAGTACTTC
few	-	TRBV7-2	TRBJ2-7	CASSFNSGEQYF	TGTGCCAGCAGCTTCAATTCAGGGGAGCAGTACTTC
few	-	TRBV4-1	TRBJ2-7	CASSQDRVEQYF	TGCGCCAGCAGCCAAGATCGGGTTGAGCAGTACTTC
few	-	TRBV7-2	TRBJ1-2	CASSQGQAGRGGYTF	TGTGCCAGCAGCCAAGGGCAGGCGGGGCGGGGTGGCTACACCTTC
-	-	TRBV7-6	TRBJ2-7	CASSLGEYEQYF	TGTGCCAGCAGCTTAGGAGAATACGAGCAGTACTTC
-	-	TRBV9	TRBJ2-3	CASSAPAAGGGTDTQYF	TGTGCCAGCAGCGCACCCGCAGCGGGCGGTGGCACAGATACGCAGTATTTT
-	-	TRBV10-2	TRBJ1-5	CASRWTREQPQHF	TGCGCCAGCAGATGGACGAGGGAACAGCCCCAGCATTTT
-	-	TRBV5-1	TRBJ1-1	CASSLTETNTEAFF	TGCGCCAGCAGCTTGACAGAAACAAACACTGAAGCTTTCTTT
-	-	TRBV6-6	TRBJ1-3	CASRAGDSGNTIYF	TGTGCCAGCAGAGCAGGGGACTCTGGAAACACCATATATTTT
few	-	TRBV6-1	TRBJ2-2	CASSGDSLSGVGELFF	TGTGCCAGCAGTGGAGACAGCTTGTCTGGGGTCGGGGAGCTGTTTTTT
-	-	TRBV7-2	TRBJ1-4	CASSFSGRGYGEKLFF	TGTGCCAGCAGTTTCTCTGGTAGGGGGTACGGTGAAAAACTGTTTTTT
once	TRBD2	TRBV6-1	TRBJ2-7	CASSEAFGGAGVYEQYF	TGTGCCAGCAGTGAAGCCTTCGGGGGAGCGGGGGTCTACGAGCAGTACTTC
few	-	TRBV7-9	TRBJ1-1	CASSLDGGRNTEAFF	TGTGCCAGCAGCTTAGACGGGGGGAGGAACACTGAAGCTTTCTTT
few	-	TRBV11-2	TRBJ2-1	CASSYPTPWGEEGTNEQFF	TGTGCCAGCAGCTACCCAACCCCGTGGGGGGAGGAGGGAACCAATGAGCAGTTCTTC
-	-	TRBV28	TRBJ1-4	CASTQGALEEKLFF	TGTGCCAGCACCCAAGGGGCTCTTGAGGAAAAACTGTTTTTT
-	TRBD1	TRBV2	TRBJ1-1	CASSQYGTGATEAFF	TGTGCCAGCAGCCAATACGGGACAGGGGCCACTGAAGCTTTCTTT
once	-	TRBV11-2	TRBJ2-7	CASSLDLAGEQYF	TGTGCCAGCAGCTTAGACCTGGCTGGCGAGCAGTACTTC
-	-	TRBV6-5	TRBJ1-4	CASSYSHRATNEKLFF	TGTGCCAGCAGTTACTCCCACAGAGCAACTAATGAAAAACTGTTTTTT
-	-	TRBV5-1	TRBJ2-4	CASSLGGSQSKNIQYF	TGCGCCAGCAGCTTGGGAGGGTCTCAGTCCAAAAACATTCAGTACTTC
-	-	TRBV6-6	TRBJ1-6	CASSPKANPNSPLHF	TGTGCCAGCAGCCCAAAAGCCAACCCAAATTCACCCCTCCACTTT
-	TRBD1	TRBV6-1	TRBJ1-1	CASRGQWWTEAFF	TGTGCCAGCAGGGGACAGTGGTGGACTGAAGCTTTCTTT
-	-	TRBV15	TRBJ2-3	CATSSNPPDTQYF	TGTGCCACCAGCAGTAATCCCCCAGATACGCAGTATTTT
-	-	TRBV29-1	TRBJ2-3	CSASGADTQYF	TGCAGCGCCTCAGGGGCAGATACGCAGTATTTT
-	TRBD1	TRBV4-2	TRBJ1-2	CASSQDQGADYGYTF	TGTGCCAGCAGCCAAGATCAGGGGGCGGACTATGGCTACACCTTC
-	-	TRBV5-1	TRBJ2-3	CASSSGSSDTQYF	TGCGCCAGCAGCTCGGGAAGTAGCGATACGCAGTATTTT
-	TRBD1	TRBV5-1	TRBJ2-3	CASSAPPGQGRDTQYF	TGCGCCAGCAGCGCACCCCCGGGACAGGGTAGGGATACGCAGTATTTT